The following is a T cell receptor (beta chain) sequence with its context. Here immunoSEQ multiplex PCR was the method, and the copy in TCRdb shows in-frame clones only, minus some. The repertoire consists of 150,000 to 180,000 clones, with about 90% occurring once and the leading ten covering about 0.55%. CDR3 length: 17 residues. V was clipped by 1 base and J by 5 bases, with 20 bases between them. Per the germline V gene, CDR1 is SGHNT and CDR2 is YENEEA. The data belong to a study of blood T cell repertoires in COVID-19. This sequence originates from a man aged 50-59 years with acute or convalescent COVID-19. The chain links TRBV11-3 to TRBJ2-5; D possibly corresponds to TRBD1 (6 bases). Sequenced material: peripheral blood. The CDR3 protein is CASSLGRGSYRDETQYF. The CDR3 region has the DNA TGTGCCAGCAGCTTAGGTCGCGGGTCGTACAGGGACGAGACCCAGTACTTC.